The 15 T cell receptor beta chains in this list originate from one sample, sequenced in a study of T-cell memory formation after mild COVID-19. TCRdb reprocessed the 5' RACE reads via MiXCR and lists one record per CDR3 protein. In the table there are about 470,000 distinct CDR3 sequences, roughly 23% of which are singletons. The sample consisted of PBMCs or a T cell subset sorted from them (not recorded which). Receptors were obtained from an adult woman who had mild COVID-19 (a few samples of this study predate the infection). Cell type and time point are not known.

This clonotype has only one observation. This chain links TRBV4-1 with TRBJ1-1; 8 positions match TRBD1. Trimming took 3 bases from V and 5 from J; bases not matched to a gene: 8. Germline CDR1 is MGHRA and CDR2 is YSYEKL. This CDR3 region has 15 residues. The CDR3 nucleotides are TGCGCCAGCAGCCAGAAGACAGGGGCGGGTACTGAAGCTTTCTTT. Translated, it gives CASSQKTGAGTEAFF.

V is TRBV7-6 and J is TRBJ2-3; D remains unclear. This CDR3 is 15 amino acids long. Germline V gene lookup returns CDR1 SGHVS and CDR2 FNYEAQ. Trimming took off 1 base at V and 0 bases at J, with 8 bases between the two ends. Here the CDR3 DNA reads TGTGCCAGCAGCTTAGACCACCTTAGCACAGATACGCAGTATTTT. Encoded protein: CASSLDHLSTDTQYF. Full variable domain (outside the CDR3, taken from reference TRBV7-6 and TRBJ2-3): GAGVSQSPRYKVTKRGQDVALRCDPISGHVSLYWYRQALGQGPEFLTYFNYEAQQDKSGLPNDRFSAERPEGSISTLTIQRTEQRDSAMYRCASSLDHLSTDTQYFGPGTRLTVL.

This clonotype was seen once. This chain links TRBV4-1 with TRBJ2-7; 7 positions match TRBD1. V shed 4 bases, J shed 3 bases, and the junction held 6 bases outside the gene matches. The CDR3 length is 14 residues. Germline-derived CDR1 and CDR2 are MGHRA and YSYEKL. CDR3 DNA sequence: TGCGCCAGCAGCCTCGATGACAGGGACTACGAGCAGTACTTC. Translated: CASSLDDRDYEQYF.

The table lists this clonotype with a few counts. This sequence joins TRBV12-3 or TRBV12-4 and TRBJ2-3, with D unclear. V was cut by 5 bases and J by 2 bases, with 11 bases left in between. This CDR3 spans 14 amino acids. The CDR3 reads CASSQWLSTDTQYF. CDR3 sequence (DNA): TGTGCCAGCAGTCAGTGGCTCTCCACAGATACGCAGTATTTT.

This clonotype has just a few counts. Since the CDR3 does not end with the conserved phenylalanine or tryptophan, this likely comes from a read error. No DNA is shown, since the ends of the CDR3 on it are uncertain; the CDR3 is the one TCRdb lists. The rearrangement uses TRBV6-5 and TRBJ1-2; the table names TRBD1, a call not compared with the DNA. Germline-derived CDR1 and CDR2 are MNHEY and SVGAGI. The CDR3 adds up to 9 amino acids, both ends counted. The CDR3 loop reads CASSLQTGV.

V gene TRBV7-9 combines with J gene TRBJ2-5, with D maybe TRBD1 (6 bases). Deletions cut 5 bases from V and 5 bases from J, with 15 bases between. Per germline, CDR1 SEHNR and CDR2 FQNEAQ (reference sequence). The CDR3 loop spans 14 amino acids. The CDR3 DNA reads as TGTGCCAGCAGCGCAGGACAGCGGCCGGAGACCCAGTACTTC. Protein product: CASSAGQRPETQYF.

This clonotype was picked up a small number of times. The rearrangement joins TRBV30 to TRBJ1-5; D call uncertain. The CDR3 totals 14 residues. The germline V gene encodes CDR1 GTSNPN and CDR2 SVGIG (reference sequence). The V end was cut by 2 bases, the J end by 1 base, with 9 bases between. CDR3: CAWSLVRSNQPQHF. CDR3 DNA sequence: TGTGCCTGGAGTCTGGTGCGGAGCAATCAGCCCCAGCATTTT.

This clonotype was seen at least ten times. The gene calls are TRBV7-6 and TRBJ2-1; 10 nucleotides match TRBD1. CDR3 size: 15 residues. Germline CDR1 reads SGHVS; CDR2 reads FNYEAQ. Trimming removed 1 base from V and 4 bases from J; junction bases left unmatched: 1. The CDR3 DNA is TGTGCCAGCAGCTTAGGGGGACAGGGGTACAATGAGCAGTTCTTC. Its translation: CASSLGGQGYNEQFF.

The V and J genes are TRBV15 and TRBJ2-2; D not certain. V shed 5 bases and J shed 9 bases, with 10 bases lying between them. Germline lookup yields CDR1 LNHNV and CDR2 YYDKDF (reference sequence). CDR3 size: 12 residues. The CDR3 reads CATSGQSRELFF. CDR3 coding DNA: TGTGCCACCAGCGGTCAGTCCCGGGAGCTGTTTTTT.

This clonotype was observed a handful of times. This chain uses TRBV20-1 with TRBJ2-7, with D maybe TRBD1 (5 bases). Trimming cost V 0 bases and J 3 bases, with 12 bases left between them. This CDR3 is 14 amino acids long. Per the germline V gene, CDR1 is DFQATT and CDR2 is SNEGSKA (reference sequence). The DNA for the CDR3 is TGCAGTGCTAGAGATTCAGGGCGCTACTACGAGCAGTACTTC. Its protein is CSARDSGRYYEQYF.

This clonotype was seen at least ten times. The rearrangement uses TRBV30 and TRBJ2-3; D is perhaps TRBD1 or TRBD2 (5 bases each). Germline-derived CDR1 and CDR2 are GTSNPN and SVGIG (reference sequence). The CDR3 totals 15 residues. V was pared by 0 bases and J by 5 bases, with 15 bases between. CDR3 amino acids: CAWSVGNAGRDTQYF. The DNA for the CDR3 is TGTGCCTGGAGTGTGGGTAACGCAGGGAGAGATACGCAGTATTTT.

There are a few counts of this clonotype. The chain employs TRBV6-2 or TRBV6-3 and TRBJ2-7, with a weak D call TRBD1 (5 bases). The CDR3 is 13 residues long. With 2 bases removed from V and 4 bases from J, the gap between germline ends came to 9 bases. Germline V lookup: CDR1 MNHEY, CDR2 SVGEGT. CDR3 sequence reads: CASSYGHRYEQYF. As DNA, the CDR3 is TGTGCCAGCAGTTACGGACACAGATACGAGCAGTACTTC.

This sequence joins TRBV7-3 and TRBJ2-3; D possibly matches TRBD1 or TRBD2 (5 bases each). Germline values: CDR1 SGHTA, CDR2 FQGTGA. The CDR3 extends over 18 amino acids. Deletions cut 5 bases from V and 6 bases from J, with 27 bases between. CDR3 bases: TGTGCCAGCAGCCCCTGGGGCCTACTAAAGCCAGCGGTGGATACGCAGTATTTT. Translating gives CASSPWGLLKPAVDTQYF.

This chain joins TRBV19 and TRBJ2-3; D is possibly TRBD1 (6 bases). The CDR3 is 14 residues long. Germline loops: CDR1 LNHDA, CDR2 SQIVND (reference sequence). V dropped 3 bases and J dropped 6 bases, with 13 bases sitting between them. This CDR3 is CASSIKGDTDTQYF. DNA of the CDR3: TGTGCCAGTAGTATTAAGGGGGACACCGATACGCAGTATTTT. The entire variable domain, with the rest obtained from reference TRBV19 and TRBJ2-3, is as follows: DGGITQSPKYLFRKEGQNVTLSCEQNLNHDAMYWYRQDPGQGLRLIYYSQIVNDFQKGDIAEGYSVSREKKESFPLTVTSAQKNPTAFYLCASSIKGDTDTQYFGPGTRLTVL.

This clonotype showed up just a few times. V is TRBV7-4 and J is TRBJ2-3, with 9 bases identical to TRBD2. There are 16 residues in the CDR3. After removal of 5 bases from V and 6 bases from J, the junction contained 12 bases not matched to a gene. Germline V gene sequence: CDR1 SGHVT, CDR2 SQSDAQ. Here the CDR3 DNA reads TGTGCCAGCAGCACTAAAAATAGCGGGAGATGGGATACGCAGTATTTT. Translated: CASSTKNSGRWDTQYF.